These 19 T cell receptor beta chains were sequenced from one sample in a study of blood T cell repertoires in COVID-19. Method: immunoSEQ multiplex PCR; TCRdb's copy keeps in-frame clones and lacks some. This table holds 200,000 to 250,000 clones, about 90% found once. The sequencing sample was made of peripheral blood. The origin of the receptors is a young man with acute or convalescent COVID-19.

The chain couples TRBV7-8 to TRBJ2-5; D gene ambiguous. The CDR3 consists of 16 residues. The V end lost 5 bases, the J end lost 5 bases, and 21 bases lay between the germline ends. CDR1 is SGHVS, CDR2 FQNEAQ, per germline. CDR3 bases: TGTGCCAGCAGCCCTCTTAGGTACCCGGCGGCGGAGACCCAGTACTTC. As protein: CASSPLRYPAAETQYF.

The V and J genes are TRBV5-4 and TRBJ2-2, with 8 bases fitting TRBD2. The CDR3 has 15 residues. The J segment lost 6 bases and the V segment lost 0 bases, leaving 4 bases of the junction unmatched. Germline loops: CDR1 SGHNT, CDR2 YYREEE (reference sequence). CDR3 in amino acids: CASSLAGGMSGELFF. The CDR3 nucleotides read TGTGCCAGCAGCTTGGCGGGAGGGATGTCCGGGGAGCTGTTTTTT.

This clone was observed once. Other DNA sequences in the sample encode the same CDR3. The V gene is TRBV19, the J gene TRBJ1-1, with D possibly being TRBD1 (5 bases). Germline lookup yields CDR1 LNHDA and CDR2 SQIVND (reference sequence). V lost 3 bases, J lost 4 bases, and 9 bases lay in between. The CDR3 is made up of 13 amino acids. The CDR3 loop reads CASSIGGGTEAFF. CDR3 sequence (DNA): TGTGCCAGTAGTATTGGGGGGGGCACTGAAGCTTTCTTT.

The rearrangement links TRBV7-6 to TRBJ1-1; a possible D gene is TRBD1 (6 bases). Trimming pared 4 bases from V and 7 bases from J, leaving 22 bases between. CDR1 is SGHVS, CDR2 FNYEAQ, per germline. The CDR3 sequence is 16 residues long. The CDR3 DNA sequence: TGTGCCAGCAGCTCAACCTATATGGACAGCCGGTTTGAAGCTTTCTTT. Its protein is CASSSTYMDSRFEAFF.

This chain links TRBV11-3 with TRBJ2-1; TRBD2 agrees at 13 bases. V trimming: 1 base; J trimming: 10 bases; junction bases outside the gene matches: 13. The CDR3 spans 18 residues. CDR1 and CDR2 (germline): SGHNT, YENEEA. The CDR3 here is CASSLGRTSGRDLREQFF. CDR3 sequence (DNA): TGTGCCAGCAGCTTAGGCCGGACTAGCGGGAGAGATTTAAGGGAGCAGTTCTTC.

The rearrangement joins TRBV7-2 to TRBJ2-1, with TRBD1 matching over 8 bases. Germline V gene lookup returns CDR1 SGHTA and CDR2 FQGNSA. V lost 1 base to trimming and J lost 9 bases; unmatched junction nucleotides: 20. CDR3 length: 19 amino acids. CDR3 nucleotide sequence: TGTGCCAGCAGCTTAGAAAGGCTAGGGGTACAGGGGGGAAGGAGTGAGCAGTTCTTC. Encoded protein: CASSLERLGVQGGRSEQFF.

The chain joins TRBV19 to TRBJ2-6, with a tentative D call TRBD1 (5 bases). CDR3 size: 14 residues. V lost 6 bases, J lost 4 bases, and 10 bases lay in between. Germline values: CDR1 LNHDA, CDR2 SQIVND (reference sequence). CDR3 protein: CASRTGAGANVLTF. The CDR3 coding sequence is TGTGCCAGTAGGACTGGGGCCGGGGCCAACGTCCTGACTTTC.

The gene calls are TRBV5-4 and TRBJ2-7, with no clear D. The germline CDR1 and CDR2 sequences are SGHNT and YYREEE (reference sequence). The CDR3 extends over 11 amino acids. V shed 8 bases and J shed 5 bases, with 11 bases lying between them. CDR3 in amino acids: CARIHANEQYF. The CDR3, as DNA: TGTGCCAGGATACACGCCAACGAGCAGTACTTC. Using reference TRBV5-4 and TRBJ2-7 for the parts outside the CDR3, the full variable domain is ETGVTQSPTHLIKTRGQQVTLRCSSQSGHNTVSWYQQALGQGPQFIFQYYREEENGRGNFPPRFSGLQFPNYSSELNVNALELDDSALYLCARIHANEQYFGPGTRLTVT.

The genes are TRBV5-1 and TRBJ1-2, with a possible D match to TRBD1 (5 bases). From germline, CDR1 is SGHRS and CDR2 YFSETQ. The CDR3 runs 14 residues. With 0 bases removed from V and 3 bases from J, the gap between germline ends came to 9 bases. For the CDR3, the DNA is TGCGCCAGCAGCTTGGGGCAGGGATACTATGGCTACACCTTC. This codes for CASSLGQGYYGYTF.

The sample holds one count of this clone. The genes are TRBV20-1 and TRBJ1-3; no reliable D call. Germline V CDR1 and CDR2: DFQATT, SNEGSKA (reference sequence). V lost 3 bases and J lost 4, with 16 bases in between. The CDR3 runs to 15 residues. The CDR3 region has the DNA TGCAGTGCTAGTGGCAGGAGGACGGGCGGAAACACCATATATTTT. Protein sequence: CSASGRRTGGNTIYF.

This chain connects TRBV6-5 to TRBJ1-1; possibly TRBD1 for D (5 bases). The CDR3 sequence is 14 residues long. Trimming cost V 6 bases and J 6 bases, with 17 bases left between them. Germline CDR1 reads MNHEY; CDR2 reads SVGAGI. In nucleotides, the CDR3 is TGTGCCAGCAGGAACACATATCAGGGCGCTGAAGCTTTCTTT. It codes for CASRNTYQGAEAFF.

This clone was found once. The chain links TRBV6-5 to TRBJ1-5, with D unclear. The CDR3 totals 13 residues. V lost 7 bases to trimming and J lost 4 bases, with 11 bases between them. Germline CDR1 reads MNHEY; CDR2 reads SVGAGI. This CDR3 is CASTDIQNQPQHF. The CDR3 DNA sequence: TGTGCCAGCACCGATATACAGAATCAGCCCCAGCATTTT.

The rearrangement joins TRBV21-1 to TRBJ1-2; the table's D call, TRBD1, has no DNA check behind it. TRBV21-1 corresponds to a pseudogene. CDR3 length equals 17 residues. The CDR3 nucleotides read TGTGCCAGCAGCAAATACTCCGGGACAGGGGAGAGCTATGGCTACACCTTC. Its translation is CASSKYSGTGESYGYTF.

The chain joins TRBV19 to TRBJ1-1; 10 nucleotides align to TRBD1. Germline V gene sequence: CDR1 LNHDA, CDR2 SQIVND (reference sequence). V was clipped by 4 bases and J by 6 bases; unmatched bases: 8. The length of the CDR3 is 15 residues. CDR3 coding DNA: TGTGCCAGTAGTACCGATCGACAGGGGGCTCCTGAAGCTTTCTTT. Amino acid sequence: CASSTDRQGAPEAFF.

The chain links TRBV25-1 to TRBJ2-6, with D possibly being TRBD1 (5 bases). V was shortened by 6 bases and J by 8 bases, with 11 bases between the two germline ends. Germline lookup yields CDR1 MGHDK and CDR2 SYGVNS. The CDR3 is 13 residues long. The CDR3 DNA is TGTGCCAGCAGCGACGCAGGGACCAACGTCCTGACTTTC. Its protein is CASSDAGTNVLTF.

This rearrangement joins TRBV13 to TRBJ2-4; D is uncertain. CDR1 PRHDT and CDR2 FYEKMQ come from the germline V gene (reference sequence). V lost 0 bases and J 5 bases, leaving 5 bases between the germline ends. The CDR3 covers 13 residues. The CDR3 protein is CASSLGRENIQYF. DNA for the CDR3: TGTGCCAGCAGCTTAGGTCGGGAAAACATTCAGTACTTC.

The chain employs TRBV28 and TRBJ1-1; no clear D gene. Trimming took 8 bases from V and 3 from J, leaving 13 bases between them. CDR1 and CDR2 from the germline V gene are MDHEN and SYDVKM. The CDR3 is made up of 13 amino acids. The chain's CDR3 is CASLSPGYTEAFF. The CDR3 region has the DNA TGTGCCAGCCTTTCCCCCGGGTACACTGAAGCTTTCTTT. Together with reference TRBV28 and TRBJ1-1, the CDR3 gives the full variable domain: DVKVTQSSRYLVKRTGEKVFLECVQDMDHENMFWYRQDPGLGLRLIYFSYDVKMKEKGDIPEGYSVSREKKERFSLILESASTNQTSMYLCASLSPGYTEAFFGQGTRLTVV.

The V call is TRBV29-1, the J call TRBJ1-1; TRBD1 agrees at 10 bases. Unmatched junction bases numbered 10, after V lost 7 bases and J lost 5 bases. In germline, CDR1 is SQVTM, CDR2 ANQGSEA. This CDR3 has 14 amino acids. The CDR3 coding sequence is TGCAGCGCTTTCCGACAGGGGGCGGGGACTGAAGCTTTCTTT. Translated: CSAFRQGAGTEAFF.

The V and J genes are TRBV18 and TRBJ1-5; TRBD1 is a possible D gene (5 bases). The germline V gene encodes CDR1 KGHSH and CDR2 LQKENI. V lost 0 bases, J lost 0 bases, and 24 bases lay in between. There are 21 residues in the CDR3. The CDR3 nucleotides are TGTGCCAGCTCACCACCAAACTTTAGTCAGGCCGGGGGTTATAGCAATCAGCCCCAGCATTTT. Amino acid sequence: CASSPPNFSQAGGYSNQPQHF.